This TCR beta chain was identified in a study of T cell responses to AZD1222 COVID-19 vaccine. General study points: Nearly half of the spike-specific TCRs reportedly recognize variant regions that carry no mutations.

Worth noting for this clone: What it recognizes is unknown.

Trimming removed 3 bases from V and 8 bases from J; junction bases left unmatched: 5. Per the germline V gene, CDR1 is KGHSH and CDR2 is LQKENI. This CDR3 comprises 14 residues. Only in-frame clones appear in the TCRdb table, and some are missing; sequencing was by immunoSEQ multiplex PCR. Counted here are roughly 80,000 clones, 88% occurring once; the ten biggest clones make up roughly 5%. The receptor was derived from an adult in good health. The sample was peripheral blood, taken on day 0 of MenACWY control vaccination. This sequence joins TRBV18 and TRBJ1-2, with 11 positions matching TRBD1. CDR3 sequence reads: CASSPDGQGAGYTF. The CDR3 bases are TGTGCCAGCTCACCGGATGGACAGGGGGCGGGCTACACCTTC.